Listed below are T cell receptor beta chains from one sample, sequenced in a study of identical twins. Each CDR3 protein is one row after TCRdb ran MiXCR on the 5' RACE reads. The table shows fewer than 500,000 distinct CDR3 sequences, with 14% occurring only once. These data also formed part of another study, on yellow fever vaccine responses in identical twins.

The sequencing input was CD4+ T cells sorted from blood. The source of these receptors is a woman in her late teens or twenties in good health. The CDR3 runs from the conserved cysteine through the conserved F or W. Each record gives: CDR3 protein, CDR3 DNA, D gene, V gene, J gene, clone size. A D gene is named only where the DNA matches it firmly. Not every row has a clone size; where given, it reads once, few, many or a size class.

CDR3: CASSQDRIVTGELFF; DNA: TGCGCCAGCAGCCAAGATCGTATCGTAACCGGGGAGCTGTTTTTT; D: NA; V: TRBV4-3; J: TRBJ2-2; size: few
CDR3: CASGPWTDTQYF; DNA: TGCGCCAGCGGACCCTGGACAGATACGCAGTATTTT; D: NA; V: TRBV5-1; J: TRBJ2-3; size: NA
CDR3: CASSYPAGGYNEQFF; DNA: TGTGCCAGCAGTTATCCGGCAGGGGGGTACAATGAGCAGTTCTTC; D: NA; V: TRBV6-5; J: TRBJ2-1; size: NA
CDR3: CAIRGLAGEEQYF; DNA: TGTGCCATCAGGGGACTAGCGGGAGAAGAGCAGTACTTC; D: TRBD2; V: TRBV10-3; J: TRBJ2-7; size: many
CDR3: CATSVSGQGNEQFF; DNA: TGTGCCACCAGTGTCTCGGGACAGGGGAATGAGCAGTTCTTC; D: TRBD1; V: TRBV24-1; J: TRBJ2-1; size: few
CDR3: CSAKKDTQYF; DNA: TGCAGTGCAAAAAAAGATACGCAGTATTTT; D: NA; V: TRBV20-1; J: TRBJ2-3; size: few
CDR3: CASSPGTGEQPQHF; DNA: TGTGCCAGCAGCCCTGGGACAGGGGAACAGCCCCAGCATTTT; D: TRBD1; V: TRBV12-3/TRBV12-4; J: TRBJ1-5; size: few
CDR3: CASSNGRGFEQYF; DNA: TGCGCCAGCAGTAATGGACGGGGGTTCGAGCAGTACTTC; D: NA; V: TRBV10-2; J: TRBJ2-7; size: few
CDR3: CASSSTGFSYEQYF; DNA: TGTGCCAGCAGTTCCACAGGGTTCTCCTACGAGCAGTACTTC; D: NA; V: TRBV28; J: TRBJ2-7; size: many
CDR3: CASSSEFAPKFF; DNA: TGTGCCAGCAGCTCCGAGTTTGCCCCAAAGTTCTTC; D: NA; V: TRBV7-2; J: TRBJ2-1; size: NA
CDR3: CSAPVGDEQYF; DNA: TGCAGTGCTCCGGTAGGGGACGAGCAGTACTTC; D: NA; V: TRBV20-1; J: TRBJ2-7; size: few
CDR3: CASRAGSTGELFF; DNA: TGTGCCAGCAGAGCGGGGAGCACCGGGGAGCTGTTTTTT; D: TRBD2; V: TRBV28; J: TRBJ2-2; size: many
CDR3: CASSQDRGGRTQYF; DNA: TGTGCCAGCAGCCAAGATCGGGGCGGCCGTACGCAGTATTTT; D: NA; V: TRBV3-1; J: TRBJ2-3; size: NA
CDR3: CASSQDRSQFF; DNA: TGTGCCAGCTCCCAAGATCGTTCACAGTTCTTC; D: NA; V: TRBV7-9; J: TRBJ2-1; size: NA
CDR3: CASSLLSSPLHF; DNA: TGTGCCAGCAGCTTATTAAGCTCACCCCTCCACTTT; D: NA; V: TRBV7-2; J: TRBJ1-6; size: NA
CDR3: CASSLAKGSETQYF; DNA: TGTGCCAGCAGCTTAGCGAAGGGGTCGGAGACCCAGTACTTC; D: NA; V: TRBV7-2; J: TRBJ2-5; size: NA
CDR3: CASSYSFRANTGELFF; DNA: TGTGCCAGCAGTTACTCGTTTCGCGCGAACACCGGGGAGCTGTTTTTT; D: NA; V: TRBV6-5; J: TRBJ2-2; size: few
CDR3: CASSHRQGRAYNEQFF; DNA: TGTGCCAGCAGCCATCGACAGGGGCGAGCCTACAATGAGCAGTTCTTC; D: TRBD1; V: TRBV3-1; J: TRBJ2-1; size: few
CDR3: CASSLGQVIQYF; DNA: TGTGCCAGCAGTTTAGGACAGGTCATTCAGTACTTC; D: NA; V: TRBV12-3/TRBV12-4; J: TRBJ2-4; size: few
CDR3: CASSKCTERSYNEQFF; DNA: TGTGCCAGCAGCAAATGTACGGAGAGAAGTTACAATGAGCAGTTCTTC; D: NA; V: TRBV21-1; J: TRBJ2-1; size: few
CDR3: CSASNFREGEDTQYF; DNA: TGCAGTGCTAGTAACTTCCGGGAGGGGGAAGATACGCAGTATTTT; D: TRBD2; V: TRBV20-1; J: TRBJ2-3; size: few
CDR3: CASSWREGVYEQYF; DNA: TGTGCCAGCAGTTGGAGGGAGGGGGTTTACGAGCAGTACTTC; D: NA; V: TRBV6-5; J: TRBJ2-7; size: NA
CDR3: CATSGTRRPDRGNGELFF; DNA: TGTGCCACCAGCGGCACAAGGAGACCAGACAGGGGAAACGGGGAGCTGTTTTTT; D: TRBD1; V: TRBV15; J: TRBJ2-2; size: NA
CDR3: CASSAYGTDYEQYF; DNA: TGTGCCAGCAGCGCTTACGGGACAGACTACGAGCAGTACTTC; D: TRBD1; V: TRBV11-3; J: TRBJ2-7; size: NA
CDR3: CASSLFHRGGTEAFF; DNA: TGTGCCAGCAGTTTATTCCACAGGGGAGGCACTGAAGCTTTCTTT; D: TRBD1; V: TRBV27; J: TRBJ1-1; size: NA
CDR3: CASSLVETARNIQYF; DNA: TGTGCCAGCAGCTTAGTTGAGACAGCCCGAAACATTCAGTACTTC; D: NA; V: TRBV7-9; J: TRBJ2-4; size: few
CDR3: CSAPPGSSDTQYF; DNA: TGCAGTGCCCCCCCCGGGAGCTCAGATACGCAGTATTTT; D: NA; V: TRBV20-1; J: TRBJ2-3; size: NA
CDR3: CSASRDRSTDTQYF; DNA: TGCAGTGCTTCCCGGGACAGAAGCACAGATACGCAGTATTTT; D: TRBD1; V: TRBV20-1; J: TRBJ2-3; size: NA
CDR3: CASSPGTGVADTQYF; DNA: TGCGCCAGCAGCCCCGGGACAGGGGTGGCAGATACGCAGTATTTT; D: TRBD1; V: TRBV4-3; J: TRBJ2-3; size: few
CDR3: CASSAQQRRNQPQHF; DNA: TGTGCCAGCAGTGCCCAACAGAGGAGAAATCAGCCCCAGCATTTT; D: NA; V: TRBV28; J: TRBJ1-5; size: NA
CDR3: CASSAGLSNQPQYF; DNA: TGTGCCAGCAGCGCGGGACTTAGCAATCAGCCCCAGTATTTT; D: NA; V: TRBV11-2; J: TRBJ2-3; size: NA
CDR3: CASRGLAAPNEQFF; DNA: TGTGCCAGCAGGGGACTAGCGGCCCCCAATGAGCAGTTCTTC; D: TRBD2; V: TRBV12-3/TRBV12-4; J: TRBJ2-1; size: many
CDR3: CASSSRQASEQYF; DNA: TGTGCCAGCAGCTCCCGACAGGCGTCCGAGCAGTACTTC; D: NA; V: TRBV6-1; J: TRBJ2-7; size: NA
CDR3: CASKARGGGGNEQFF; DNA: TGTGCCAGCAAAGCCCGTGGGGGGGGCGGGAATGAGCAGTTCTTC; D: NA; V: TRBV6-2/TRBV6-3; J: TRBJ2-1; size: NA
CDR3: CASRSDRIWYEQYF; DNA: TGTGCCAGCAGAAGCGACCGTATCTGGTACGAGCAGTACTTC; D: NA; V: TRBV6-2/TRBV6-3; J: TRBJ2-7; size: once
CDR3: CASSLDPDRELFF; DNA: TGCGCCAGCAGCTTGGATCCGGACAGGGAGCTGTTTTTT; D: NA; V: TRBV5-1; J: TRBJ2-2; size: NA
CDR3: CASSITPGMGQETQYF; DNA: TGTGCCAGCAGCATCACGCCTGGAATGGGACAAGAGACCCAGTACTTC; D: NA; V: TRBV7-9; J: TRBJ2-5; size: many
CDR3: CSARKGYGYTF; DNA: TGCAGTGCTAGGAAGGGGTATGGCTACACCTTC; D: NA; V: TRBV20-1; J: TRBJ1-2; size: few
CDR3: CASSLARVITGELFF; DNA: TGTGCCAGCAGCTTAGCCAGGGTCATTACCGGGGAGCTGTTTTTT; D: NA; V: TRBV11-2; J: TRBJ2-2; size: NA
CDR3: CASSPGTSGISEQYF; DNA: TGTGCCAGCAGCCCCGGGACTAGCGGGATCTCCGAGCAGTACTTC; D: TRBD2; V: TRBV7-2; J: TRBJ2-7; size: NA
CDR3: CASSLTGTGAYVLTF; DNA: TGTGCCAGCAGCCTTACAGGGACTGGGGCCTACGTCCTGACTTTC; D: NA; V: TRBV7-3; J: TRBJ2-6; size: NA
CDR3: CASTNPPKSWTAIYNEQFF; DNA: TGTGCCAGCACGAACCCCCCTAAATCATGGACAGCCATTTACAATGAGCAGTTCTTC; D: NA; V: TRBV2; J: TRBJ2-1; size: NA
CDR3: CSASQDTGELFF; DNA: TGCAGTGCTAGTCAGGACACCGGGGAGCTGTTTTTT; D: NA; V: TRBV20-1; J: TRBJ2-2; size: few
CDR3: CASRPVGLAGGPSYEQYF; DNA: TGTGCCAGCAGACCGGTCGGACTAGCGGGAGGGCCGTCCTACGAGCAGTACTTC; D: TRBD2; V: TRBV6-1; J: TRBJ2-7; size: NA
CDR3: CAISDGRRYDEQYF; DNA: TGTGCCATCAGTGATGGCAGGAGGTATGACGAGCAGTACTTC; D: NA; V: TRBV10-3; J: TRBJ2-7; size: few
CDR3: CSASWRARNNEQFF; DNA: TGCAGTGCTAGTTGGCGGGCTAGAAACAATGAGCAGTTCTTC; D: NA; V: TRBV20-1; J: TRBJ2-1; size: NA
CDR3: CSARDSYEQYF; DNA: TGCAGTGCTAGGGACAGCTACGAGCAGTACTTC; D: NA; V: TRBV20-1; J: TRBJ2-7; size: many
CDR3: CSVAKGGGETQYF; DNA: TGCAGCGTTGCTAAGGGGGGGGGAGAGACCCAGTACTTC; D: NA; V: TRBV29-1; J: TRBJ2-5; size: few
CDR3: CASSLGGENQPQHF; DNA: TGTGCCAGCAGTTTGGGTGGGGAAAATCAGCCCCAGCATTTT; D: NA; V: TRBV12-3/TRBV12-4; J: TRBJ1-5; size: many
CDR3: CSVEIREETQYF; DNA: TGCAGCGTTGAGATCAGGGAAGAGACCCAGTACTTC; D: NA; V: TRBV29-1; J: TRBJ2-5; size: NA
CDR3: CASCTGTGGFRGNQPQHF; DNA: TGTGCCAGCTGCACCGGGACAGGGGGCTTTCGGGGCAATCAGCCCCAGCATTTT; D: TRBD1; V: TRBV6-4; J: TRBJ1-5; size: NA
CDR3: CASSSIDTSNQPQHF; DNA: TGTGCCAGCAGTTCTATCGACACCAGCAATCAGCCCCAGCATTTT; D: NA; V: TRBV12-3/TRBV12-4; J: TRBJ1-5; size: few
CDR3: CASSMSGAYEQYF; DNA: TGTGCCAGTAGTATGTCAGGGGCCTACGAGCAGTACTTC; D: NA; V: TRBV19; J: TRBJ2-7; size: NA
CDR3: CASSLLGLHNSPLHF; DNA: TGTGCCAGCAGCTTGCTCGGCTTACATAATTCACCCCTCCACTTT; D: NA; V: TRBV7-2; J: TRBJ1-6; size: few